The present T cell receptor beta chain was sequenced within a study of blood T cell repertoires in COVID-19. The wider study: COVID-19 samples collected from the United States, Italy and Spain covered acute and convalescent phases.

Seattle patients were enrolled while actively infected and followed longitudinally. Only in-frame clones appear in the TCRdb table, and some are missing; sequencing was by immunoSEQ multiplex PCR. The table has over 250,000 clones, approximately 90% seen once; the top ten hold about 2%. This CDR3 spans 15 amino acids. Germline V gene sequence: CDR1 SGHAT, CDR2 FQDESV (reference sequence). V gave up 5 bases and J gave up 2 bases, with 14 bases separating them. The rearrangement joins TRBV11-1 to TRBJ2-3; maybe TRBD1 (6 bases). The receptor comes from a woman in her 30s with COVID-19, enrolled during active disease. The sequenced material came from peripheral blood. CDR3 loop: CASSPGTLSTDTQYF. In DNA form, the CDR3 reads TGTGCCAGCAGCCCCGGGACACTCTCCACAGATACGCAGTATTTT.